Listed here is a single TCR beta chain. Its antigen is currently unknown. These data come from a study of cytomegalovirus exposure and HLA in healthy donors. Study-wide results and limits: Most TCR beta V segments were productive about 90% or about 30% of the time in an earlier analysis. Equally common other TCR beta chains were less clonally expanded than HLA-associated ones, a later analysis found. Most CMV-associated TCR beta chains were later found to appear HLA-restricted. Rare sequences made up most TCRs, while some public TCRs were found in many donors.

The CDR3 runs to 15 residues. Trimming at V came to 6 bases and at J to 7 bases, leaving 11 bases not matched to a gene. Looked up from germline, CDR1 is KGHSH and CDR2 is LQKENI. The study ran its PCR with 60 Vbeta and 13 Jbeta primers. The protocol was immunoSEQ multiplex PCR, while the TCRdb copy is restricted to in-frame clones and leaves out a portion. The sample consists of fewer than 200,000 clones, approximately 80% of them appearing once. The source material was PBMCs. The chain combines TRBV18 with TRBJ2-1; 8 nucleotides match TRBD2. The TCR originated in a woman aged 18 to 35 in good health and CMV-seronegative. This CDR3 reads CASSPGSGASNEQFF. The CDR3 nucleotides read TGTGCCAGCTCCCCCGGTAGCGGGGCTTCTAATGAGCAGTTCTTC.